This TCR beta chain was found in a study of blood T cell repertoires in COVID-19. The overall study: Spain, Italy and the United States supplied samples that represented acute and convalescent COVID-19. PBMCs, B-cell-depleted T cells, or T cells provided the cDNA or gDNA that made up the material.

Profiling relied on immunoSEQ multiplex PCR, and the TCRdb table lists in-frame clones only, not all of them. This repertoire shows about 140,000 clones, 81% found once; its top ten account for roughly 9.1%. Germline-derived CDR1 and CDR2 are MDHEN and SYDVKM. The V and J ends lost 1 base and 5 bases, in that order; junction bases with no gene match: 1. The CDR3 totals 14 residues. V is TRBV28 and J is TRBJ2-2, with 7 nucleotides matching TRBD1. Sequencing used peripheral blood. The TCR was taken from a woman in her sixties with active or convalescent COVID-19. The CDR3 reads CASSLLGQTGELFF. The CDR3 region has the DNA TGTGCCAGCAGTTTATTGGGACAGACCGGGGAGCTGTTTTTT.